This TCR beta chain was obtained from a study of response to subunit inactivated influenza vaccine. The CDR3 contains 14 residues. V shed 5 bases and J 5 bases; nucleotides not matched to a gene: 6. CDR1 is SGHRS and CDR2 is YFSETQ in the germline V gene. This clonotype was seen a few times. From the RT-PCR reads, TCRdb called clonotypes with MiXCR, one entry per CDR3 protein. Of 500,000 to 600,000 distinct CDR3 sequences in the sample, 13% were seen once. The sample in question was PBMCs from blood, obtained 35 to 45 days after vaccination. This TCR came from a man aged 45-65 years who received an inactivated influenza vaccine. The J gene is TRBJ2-2, the V gene TRBV5-1, with 7 bases fitting TRBD1. CDR3 coding DNA: TGCGCCAGCAGACCGGGACAGACAACCGGGGAGCTGTTTTTT. It translates to CASRPGQTTGELFF. The full variable domain, rest sourced from reference TRBV5-1 and TRBJ2-2, is KAGVTQTPRYLIKTRGQQVTLSCSPISGHRSVSWYQQTPGQGLQFLFEYFSETQRNKGNFPGRFSGRQFSNSRSEMNVSTLELGDSALYLCASRPGQTTGELFFGEGSRLTVL.